This is a list of T cell receptor beta chains from one sample in a study of control samples from healthy donors and cancer patients. Only in-frame clones appear in the TCRdb table, and some are missing; sequencing was by immunoSEQ multiplex PCR. The table lists around 83,000 clones, 80% to 95% of them singletons, with 1.3% in the top ten. The material sequenced was PBMCs. The receptors were sampled from a woman in her thirties or forties with lung cancer. Each CDR3 is given with its conserved first and last residue. D genes are given only for firm matches. Size is stated for part of the rows, as once, few or many counts, or as a class when the clone is expanded.

clone_size j_call v_call d_call cdr3_nt cdr3_aa
- TRBJ1-4 TRBV5-3 - TGTGCCAGAAGCTTGGCAGGGACGGTGAGTAAAAAACTGTTTTTT CARSLAGTVSKKLFF
- TRBJ1-6 TRBV6-5 TRBD1 TGTGCCAGCAGTAGACAGGGCTGGGATTCACCCCTCCACTTT CASSRQGWDSPLHF
- TRBJ2-2 TRBV3-1/TRBV3-2 - TGTGCCAGCAGCCAAGGGGTGAACACCGGGGAGCTGTTTTTT CASSQGVNTGELFF
few TRBJ1-5 TRBV11-2 TRBD1 TGTGCCAGCAGCCTAGAGGGGGCAGGAAATCAGCCCCAGCATTTT CASSLEGAGNQPQHF
- TRBJ1-1 TRBV4-1 - TGCGCCAGCGCAGACAACGGGGTCGGTGGGAACACTGAAGCTTTCTTT CASADNGVGGNTEAFF
- TRBJ1-2 TRBV4-1 - TGCGCCAGCAGCCCCCCAACAGGGTCCACTGGCTACACCTTC CASSPPTGSTGYTF
few TRBJ1-2 TRBV9 - TGTGCCAGCAGCGTGGGCCATGGCTACACCTTC CASSVGHGYTF
- TRBJ2-3 TRBV6-5 TRBD2 TGTGCCAGCAGTTCCGGACTAGCGGGCACAGATACGCAGTATTTT CASSSGLAGTDTQYF
- TRBJ2-1 TRBV12-3/TRBV12-4 - TGTGCCAGCAGCCGGGGCTCCTACAATGAGCAGTTCTTC CASSRGSYNEQFF
- TRBJ1-1 TRBV29-1 - TGCAGCGTGAGCTGGGCCACTCAAATCTACACTGAAGCTTTCTTT CSVSWATQIYTEAFF
- TRBJ2-7 TRBV5-1 TRBD1 TGCGCCAGCAGCTTGACAGGGGGCCCTAGCTCCTACGAGCAGTACTTC CASSLTGGPSSYEQYF
- TRBJ1-1 TRBV2 TRBD1 TGTGCCAGCAGCCACTCGACAGGGACGACTGAAGCTTTCTTT CASSHSTGTTEAFF
once TRBJ1-1 TRBV6-5 TRBD1 TGTGCCAGCAGTTCCAGGGACAGGGAATGGGGCACTGAAGCTTTCTTT CASSSRDREWGTEAFF
- TRBJ2-3 TRBV5-8 - TGTGCCAGTACGACTGCCACGCAGGCAGATACGCAGTATTTT CASTTATQADTQYF
- TRBJ2-7 TRBV5-1 - TGCGCCAGCAGCATCGACAGGACCTCCTACGAGCAGTACTTC CASSIDRTSYEQYF
- TRBJ2-1 TRBV2 TRBD2 TGTGCCAGCAGACCAGGGACTAGCGGGGGGAGCTCCTACAATGAGCAGTTCTTC CASRPGTSGGSSYNEQFF
- TRBJ1-1 TRBV10-3 - TGTGCCATCAGTGAGCTAGGGCAGACCGTAGCTTTCTTT CAISELGQTVAFF
- TRBJ1-5 TRBV27 - TGTGCCAGCAGTTTCTCGGCTAGCAATCAGCCCCAGCATTTT CASSFSASNQPQHF
- TRBJ1-3 TRBV5-4 TRBD1 TGTGCCAGCAGCAGCAGACAGGGGACTGGAAACACCATATATTTT CASSSRQGTGNTIYF
- TRBJ1-1 TRBV28 - TGTGCCAGCAGTTCATCTGTTGTCGCTGAAGCTTTCTTT CASSSSVVAEAFF
- TRBJ2-1 TRBV18 TRBD2 TGTGCCAGCTCATTCGGGACTAGCGAGCAGTTCTTC CASSFGTSEQFF
- TRBJ2-5 TRBV11-2 - TGTGCCAGCAGCTTAGGGGGTCGAGAGACCCAGTACTTC CASSLGGRETQYF
- TRBJ2-1 TRBV4-1 - TGCGCCAGCAGCCAAGTCCCCGGGACCGAGAATGAGCAGTTCTTC CASSQVPGTENEQFF
once TRBJ1-4 TRBV9 - TGTGCCAGCAGCGTAGCGGGACAACCAACTAATGAAAAACTGTTTTTT CASSVAGQPTNEKLFF
- TRBJ1-2 TRBV7-9 TRBD1 TGTGCCAGCAGCTTCACCCAAGGGACAGTATATGGCTACACCTTC CASSFTQGTVYGYTF
- TRBJ1-6 TRBV30 - TGTGCCTGGAGTGTTGGGAATTCACCCCTCCACTTT CAWSVGNSPLHF
- TRBJ1-1 TRBV19 - TGTGCCAGTAGTATACAGATCATGAACACTGAAGCTTTCTTT CASSIQIMNTEAFF
- TRBJ2-3 TRBV12-3/TRBV12-4 - TGTGCCAGCAGTTTAGCGCCCACAGATACGCAGTATTTT CASSLAPTDTQYF
- TRBJ1-5 TRBV21-1 - TGTGCCAGCAGCAAAGTAACGGGGAGCAATCAGCCCCAGCATTTT CASSKVTGSNQPQHF
- TRBJ1-2 TRBV4-1 - TGCGCCAGCAGCCAAGAGGCCAGGTATGGCTACACCTTC CASSQEARYGYTF
- TRBJ2-3 TRBV7-9 - TGTGCCAGCAGCGCCGGATCCCGGGTTACGCAGTATTTT CASSAGSRVTQYF
- TRBJ1-1 TRBV11-3 TRBD1 TGTGCCAGCAGCTCGAAGGACAGGGGGAACACTGAAGCTTTCTTT CASSSKDRGNTEAFF
once TRBJ1-3 TRBV19 TRBD1 TGTGCCAGTAGTCCCGGGACAGGGACTGGAAACACCATATATTTT CASSPGTGTGNTIYF
- TRBJ1-6 TRBV7-6 - TGTGCCAGCAGCTTAAAAGGGGAATCACCCCTCCACTTT CASSLKGESPLHF
- TRBJ2-5 TRBV30 - TGTGCCTGGAGTACAGAGACCCAGTACTTC CAWSTETQYF
- TRBJ1-1 TRBV19 - TGTGCCAGTAGTATGTCTATTCGGAGATTTATGAACACTGAAGCTTTCTTT CASSMSIRRFMNTEAFF
- TRBJ1-5 TRBV27 TRBD1 TGTGCCAGCAGGGCAATACAGGGGTATCAGCCCCAGCATTTT CASRAIQGYQPQHF
- TRBJ2-2 TRBV9 - TGTGCCAGCAGTAGAGAAGGTTCGGACACCGGGGAGCTGTTTTTT CASSREGSDTGELFF
- TRBJ2-3 TRBV18 TRBD2 TGTGCCAGCTCACCAGCAGCGGGGCCCACAGATACGCAGTATTTT CASSPAAGPTDTQYF
- TRBJ1-1 TRBV5-1 - TGCGCCAGCAGCTTGGTGTGGAACACTGAAGCTTTCTTT CASSLVWNTEAFF
- TRBJ1-2 TRBV11-2 TRBD1 TGTGCCAGCAGCAACACCGGGACAGGGAGTTCTGGCTACACCTTC CASSNTGTGSSGYTF